In this sample, the clone carrying this T cell receptor (beta chain) is medium-sized (0.01 to 0.1%). The data derive from a study of metastatic and nonmetastatic thyroid tumors. Patients had received no treatment of any kind before thyroid surgery. CDR3 size: 13 residues. Trimming cost V 3 bases and J 5 bases, with 10 bases left between them. MiXCR reprocessed the PCR reads for TCRdb. The table lists 35,000 to 40,000 clones, roughly 25% of them singletons, with around 9.6% in the top ten. Material for sequencing was blood. V and J are TRBV12-3 or TRBV12-4 and TRBJ2-5, with a weak D call TRBD2 (6 bases). This clonotype was sampled from a female donor with papillary thyroid cancer or a benign thyroid nodule (not recorded which). Some clones in this sample may be carry-over from other donors' samples. CDR3: CASSFGGKETQYF. The CDR3 nucleotides read TGTGCCAGCAGTTTTGGGGGGAAGGAGACCCAGTACTTC.